These 2 T cell receptor beta chains came from one sample sequenced in a study of T cell responses to AZD1222 COVID-19 vaccine. Assay: immunoSEQ multiplex PCR; the TCRdb copy retains only in-frame clones and omits some. Counted here are around 130,000 clones, around 91% occurring once; the ten biggest clones make up around 5%. The material was peripheral blood, obtained on day 0 of AZD1222 vaccination. These receptors were collected from an adult in good health.

This clone has a handful of counts. The chain couples TRBV5-4 to TRBJ1-5, with D unresolved. The V gene lost 1 base and the J gene lost 6 bases, with 5 bases spanning the gap. There are 12 residues in the CDR3. CDR1 and CDR2 (germline): SGHNT, YYREEE (reference sequence). The CDR3 nucleotides are TGTGCCAGCAGCTTGCCCGGTCAGCCCCAGCATTTT. Its protein is CASSLPGQPQHF.

The chain carries TRBV27 and TRBJ1-6; D gene uncertain. Per germline, CDR1 MNHEY and CDR2 SMNVEV (reference sequence). CDR3 length: 14 amino acids. V lost 3 bases and J 10 bases, leaving 13 bases between the germline ends. The CDR3 DNA reads as TGTGCCAGCAGTTTGGGCCGTGCGAAATCACCCCTCCACTTT. Protein product: CASSLGRAKSPLHF.